One and the same sample provided the 15 T cell receptor beta chains below, sequenced in a study of cytomegalovirus exposure and HLA in healthy donors. PCR amplification relied on 60 Vbeta primers (plus 13 Jbeta primers). The protocol was immunoSEQ multiplex PCR, while the TCRdb copy is restricted to in-frame clones and leaves out a portion. In the table there are 170,000 or so clones, 80% of which are singletons. Specimen: PBMCs. The receptors stem from a boy aged 10-17 years in good health and CMV-seronegative.

The table lists this clone with a count of one. The chain carries TRBV30 and TRBJ1-5; 10 bases line up with TRBD1. Looked up from germline, CDR1 is GTSNPN and CDR2 is SVGIG (reference sequence). With V trimmed by 5 bases and J by 0 bases, 10 bases remained unmatched. The CDR3 loop spans 17 amino acids. The CDR3 protein is CAWSGTGARYSNQPQHF. The CDR3 coding sequence is TGTGCCTGGTCGGGGACAGGGGCTAGGTATAGCAATCAGCCCCAGCATTTT.

This clone was observed a few times. The chain recombines TRBV2 with TRBJ1-1; 8 bases fit TRBD1. The V gene end was trimmed by 2 bases and the J gene end by 4 bases; junction bases not matched to a gene: 3. The CDR3 is 14 residues long. Germline V gene sequence: CDR1 SNHLY, CDR2 FYNNEI. For the CDR3, the DNA is TGTGCCAGCAGTGAACAGGGGACAGGCACTGAAGCTTTCTTT. The encoded protein is CASSEQGTGTEAFF. The full variable domain, rest sourced from reference TRBV2 and TRBJ1-1, is EPEVTQTPSHQVTQMGQEVILRCVPISNHLYFYWYRQILGQKVEFLVSFYNNEISEKSEIFDDQFSVERPDGSNFTLKIRSTKLEDSAMYFCASSEQGTGTEAFFGQGTRLTVV.

This chain connects TRBV4-3 to TRBJ2-7; 7 nucleotides agree with TRBD2. CDR3 length: 16 residues. Germline-derived CDR1 and CDR2 are LGHNA and YSLEER. With 0 bases clipped from V and 2 bases from J, the junction kept 7 bases outside the gene matches. The CDR3 sequence: CASSQDWPSGTYEQYF. The CDR3 DNA sequence: TGCGCCAGCAGCCAAGATTGGCCTAGCGGAACCTACGAGCAGTACTTC.

On this clone: Other DNA sequences in the sample encode the same CDR3. J is TRBJ1-1 and V is TRBV5-4; TRBD1 agrees at 8 bases. V lost 1 base, J lost 4 bases, and 3 bases stayed unmatched. CDR1 and CDR2 from the germline V gene are SGHNT and YYREEE (reference sequence). This CDR3 is built from 14 residues. This CDR3 reads CASSLNRGGTEAFF. The CDR3 DNA reads as TGTGCCAGCAGCTTGAACAGGGGGGGCACTGAAGCTTTCTTT.

A single count supports this clone. The chain uses TRBV25-1 and TRBJ1-1; no clear D gene. Germline CDR1 reads MGHDK; CDR2 reads SYGVNS. Trimming left V 5 bases short and J 1 base short, with 5 bases between. The CDR3 is 12 amino acids. Written as DNA, the CDR3 is TGTGCCAGCAGTAGCTGGAACACTGAAGCTTTCTTT. Residues: CASSSWNTEAFF.

The chain uses TRBV5-1 and TRBJ2-7; the match to TRBD1 covers 11 bases. CDR1 is SGHRS, CDR2 YFSETQ, per germline. This CDR3 has 16 residues. Losses at the gene ends were 1 base for V and 3 bases for J; bases not matched to a gene: 6. The CDR3 DNA is TGCGCCAGCAGCTTGAGTCCCGGGACAGGGGGCTACGAGCAGTACTTC. Its protein is CASSLSPGTGGYEQYF. Together with reference TRBV5-1 and TRBJ2-7, the CDR3 gives the full variable domain: KAGVTQTPRYLIKTRGQQVTLSCSPISGHRSVSWYQQTPGQGLQFLFEYFSETQRNKGNFPGRFSGRQFSNSRSEMNVSTLELGDSALYLCASSLSPGTGGYEQYFGPGTRLTVT.

The chain joins TRBV5-4 to TRBJ1-2; 8 bases are shared with TRBD1. CDR3 length equals 13 residues. The V gene end was trimmed by 0 bases and the J gene end by 12 bases; junction bases not matched to a gene: 7. Germline loops: CDR1 SGHNT, CDR2 YYREEE (reference sequence). Here the CDR3 DNA reads TGTGCCAGCAGCTTGGGACAGGGGTTAAGCAACACCTTC. Its protein product is CASSLGQGLSNTF.

The chain joins TRBV7-9 to TRBJ2-7; TRBD1 matches 9 bases. Per the germline V gene, CDR1 is SEHNR and CDR2 is FQNEAQ (reference sequence). V dropped 1 base and J dropped 6; count of bases not matched to a gene: 4. This CDR3 region has 14 residues. The CDR3 spells CASSLVGQGSEQYF. For the CDR3, the DNA is TGTGCCAGCAGCTTAGTAGGACAGGGGTCCGAGCAGTACTTC. The entire variable domain, with the rest obtained from reference TRBV7-9 and TRBJ2-7, is as follows: DTGVSQNPRHKITKRGQNVTFRCDPISEHNRLYWYRQTLGQGPEFLTYFQNEAQLEKSRLLSDRFSAERPKGSFSTLEIQRTEQGDSAMYLCASSLVGQGSEQYFGPGTRLTVT.

V usage is TRBV5-4 and J usage is TRBJ1-4, with TRBD1 matching over 7 bases. CDR3 size: 15 residues. Trimming removed 0 bases from V and 7 bases from J; junction bases left unmatched: 6. Germline V CDR1 and CDR2: SGHNT, YYREEE (reference sequence). In nucleotides, the CDR3 is TGTGCCAGCAGCTTGGATACAGGGGTCCGTGAAAAACTGTTTTTT. Residues: CASSLDTGVREKLFF.

This clone was seen only once. The chain carries TRBV5-4 and TRBJ2-1; D is perhaps TRBD1 (5 bases). This CDR3 is 16 amino acids long. In germline, CDR1 is SGHNT, CDR2 YYREEE (reference sequence). V was pared by 0 bases and J by 0 bases, with 10 bases between. CDR3 coding DNA: TGTGCCAGCAGCTTGGGTCCGGACACCTCCTACAATGAGCAGTTCTTC. This encodes CASSLGPDTSYNEQFF.

This clone came up a few times. One end of the junction is discordant with germline, which a read error may explain. V is TRBV7-9 and J is TRBJ2-7; D possibly corresponds to TRBD1 (6 bases). This CDR3 has 11 residues. Germline V gene sequence: CDR1 SEHNR, CDR2 FQNEAQ (reference sequence). CDR3 in DNA: TGTTCCAGCAACCAGGGGATCGAGCAGTACTTC. Protein product: CSSNQGIEQYF.

V usage is TRBV7-9 and J usage is TRBJ2-7; the match to TRBD2 covers 12 bases. Germline CDR1 SEHNR, CDR2 FQNEAQ (reference sequence). J gave up 3 bases and V 2 bases, and 11 bases lay outside the gene matches. The CDR3 is 18 amino acids. In DNA form, the CDR3 reads TGTGCCAGCAGCTTAAGCGCGACTAGCGGGAGATCTCGCTACGAGCAGTACTTC. This gives the protein CASSLSATSGRSRYEQYF.

The genes are TRBV27 and TRBJ2-7, with 10 nucleotides matching TRBD2. Trimming at V came to 2 bases and at J to 3 bases, leaving 4 bases not matched to a gene. Per germline, CDR1 MNHEY and CDR2 SMNVEV (reference sequence). The CDR3 runs 15 residues. The CDR3 bases are TGTGCCAGCAGTTTAGGGCTAGCGGGAGTCTACGAGCAGTACTTC. As protein: CASSLGLAGVYEQYF.

The gene calls are TRBV5-1 and TRBJ2-1, with a possible D match to TRBD2 (5 bases). Germline loops: CDR1 SGHRS, CDR2 YFSETQ. The V end was cut by 0 bases, the J end by 8 bases, with 12 bases between. The CDR3 extends over 14 amino acids. The CDR3 region is CASSLAAGIDEQFF. The DNA of the CDR3 is TGCGCCAGCAGCTTGGCCGCGGGTATCGATGAGCAGTTCTTC.

This chain joins TRBV4-1 and TRBJ2-5; 7 bases are shared with TRBD2. The end of the DNA is better explained by TRBJ2-7, so the J call may be wrong. CDR1 and CDR2 (germline): MGHRA, YSYEKL. The CDR3 is 14 amino acids. The CDR3 DNA reads as TGCGCCAGCAGCCATTTGGGGGAGGGCTACGAGCAGTACTTC. Protein sequence: CASSHLGEGYEQYF.